The TCR beta chain described here comes from a study of T cells in Graves' hyperthyroidism and ophthalmopathy. Background on the study: Before any treatment, at initial diagnosis, peripheral blood was collected.

CDR3 length equals 14 residues. With 4 bases removed from V and 2 bases from J, the gap between germline ends came to 11 bases. Germline lookup yields CDR1 SGHTA and CDR2 FQGNSA. The sample holds many counts of this clonotype. As yet, its antigen is unknown. Study-level results: Most clonotypes that expanded in the thyroid above 0.001 also showed up in blood.

Regions amplified from RNA transcripts were the TCR beta CDR3 regions. A first-round RT-PCR of the TCR CDR3 used the HTBI primer set. TCRdb re-analysed the multiplex PCR reads in MiXCR, keeping a single row per CDR3 protein. Among 550,000 to 600,000 distinct CDR3 sequences listed, approximately 15% were seen once. Ophthalmopathy patients showed a Clinical Activity Score of at least 3, NOSPECS grade of at least 4 and duration under 3 months. The TCR originated in a woman aged 18-29 years with Graves' ophthalmopathy. Material for sequencing was blood. V usage is TRBV7-2 and J usage is TRBJ1-2; D is possibly TRBD1 (5 bases). CDR3 loop: CASSSGWGNYGYTF. The CDR3 DNA is TGTGCCAGCAGCTCCGGGTGGGGGAACTATGGCTACACCTTC.